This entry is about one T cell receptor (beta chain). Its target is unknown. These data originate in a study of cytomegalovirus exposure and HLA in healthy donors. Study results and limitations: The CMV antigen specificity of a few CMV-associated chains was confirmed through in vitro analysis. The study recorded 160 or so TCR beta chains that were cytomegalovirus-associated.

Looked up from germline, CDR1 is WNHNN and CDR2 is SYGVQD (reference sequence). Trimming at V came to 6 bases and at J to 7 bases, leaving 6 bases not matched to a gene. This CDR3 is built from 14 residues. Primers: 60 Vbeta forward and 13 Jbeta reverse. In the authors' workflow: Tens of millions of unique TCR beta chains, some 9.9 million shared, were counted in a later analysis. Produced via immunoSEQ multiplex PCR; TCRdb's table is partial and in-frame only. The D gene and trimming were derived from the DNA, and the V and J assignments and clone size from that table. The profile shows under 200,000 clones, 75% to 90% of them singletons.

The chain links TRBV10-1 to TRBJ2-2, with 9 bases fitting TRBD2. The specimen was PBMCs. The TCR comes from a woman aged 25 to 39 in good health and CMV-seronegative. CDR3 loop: CASSRTSEDGELFF. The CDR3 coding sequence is TGCGCCAGCAGCCGGACTAGCGAGGACGGGGAGCTGTTTTTT.